This TCR beta chain is from a study of blood T cells in healthy people across ages. In the study overall: When template switching was applied, about one barcoded beta molecule was captured per two T cells.

Together with a sample-barcoded 5' primer, a J-beta primer mix was included in a second PCR lasting about 7 to 11 cycles. TCRdb processed the 5' RACE reads anew with MiXCR; each CDR3 protein has one entry. This table has under 2,000,000 distinct CDR3 sequences, about 49% appearing once. The CDR3 runs to 14 residues. The V and J ends lost 5 bases and 4 bases, in that order; junction bases with no gene match: 8. The study, taken as a whole, reports: A roughly linear fall in TCR beta diversity per million T cells was seen with increasing age.

A remark on this clonotype: The target antigen is unknown.

The chain has TRBV12-3 or TRBV12-4 and TRBJ2-7; the match to TRBD1 covers 7 bases. Material for sequencing was blood. The sequence was collected from a woman aged 35 to 49 in good health. This CDR3 reads CASSQQGPSYEQYF. DNA of the CDR3: TGTGCCAGCAGTCAACAGGGGCCCAGTTACGAGCAGTACTTC.